This T cell receptor beta chain was identified during a study of CD8+CD57+ T cells in acquired aplastic anemia. This clonotype has a count of ten or more. CDR3 length equals 20 residues. V lost 4 bases to trimming and J lost 6 bases, with 31 bases between them. In germline, CDR1 is KGHDR, CDR2 SFDVKD. The sequenced patients had an expansion of CD8+CD57+ cells seen by flow cytometry. The study profiled TCR beta VDJ and CDR3 using genomic DNA as template. TCRdb re-derived calls from the reads in MiXCR, one entry per CDR3 protein. The repertoire includes under 200,000 distinct CDR3 sequences, 40% to 50% of them detected once, and more than 30% sits in the top ten.

The V call is TRBV24-1, the J call TRBJ2-3; a weak D match, TRBD2 (6 bases). Sequenced input: sorted CD4+, CD8+, or CD8+CD57+ T cells (not recorded which) from PBMCs. The TCR comes from a human donor with aplastic anemia. CDR3 nucleotides: TGTGCCACCAGTGACTTTCCCGTCCCGGGACTCGGGGTTGAGGGGGATACGCAGTATTTT. Amino acid sequence: CATSDFPVPGLGVEGDTQYF.